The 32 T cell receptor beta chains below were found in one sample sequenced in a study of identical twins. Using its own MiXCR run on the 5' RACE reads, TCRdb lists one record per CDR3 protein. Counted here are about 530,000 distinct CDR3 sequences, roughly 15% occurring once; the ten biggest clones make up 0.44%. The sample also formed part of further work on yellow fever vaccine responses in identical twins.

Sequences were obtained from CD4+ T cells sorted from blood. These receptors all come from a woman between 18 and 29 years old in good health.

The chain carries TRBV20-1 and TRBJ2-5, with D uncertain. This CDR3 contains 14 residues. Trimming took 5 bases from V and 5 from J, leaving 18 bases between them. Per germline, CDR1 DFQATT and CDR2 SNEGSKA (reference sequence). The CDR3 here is CSADLSMIRETQYF. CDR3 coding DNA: TGCAGTGCTGATCTAAGTATGATCAGGGAGACCCAGTACTTC.

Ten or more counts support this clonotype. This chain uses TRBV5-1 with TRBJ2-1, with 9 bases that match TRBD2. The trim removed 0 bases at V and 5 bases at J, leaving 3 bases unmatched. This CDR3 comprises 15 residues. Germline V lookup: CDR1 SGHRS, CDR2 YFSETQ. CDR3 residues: CASSLGLAGDNEQFF. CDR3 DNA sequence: TGCGCCAGCAGCTTGGGGTTAGCGGGGGACAATGAGCAGTTCTTC.

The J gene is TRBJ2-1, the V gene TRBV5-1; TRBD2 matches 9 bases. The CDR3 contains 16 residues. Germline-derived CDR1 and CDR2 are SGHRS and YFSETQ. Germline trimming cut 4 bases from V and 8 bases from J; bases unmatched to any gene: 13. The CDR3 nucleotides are TGCGCCAGCAGCACGATCGGGACTAGCCTATTCGATGAGCAGTTCTTC. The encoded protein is CASSTIGTSLFDEQFF.

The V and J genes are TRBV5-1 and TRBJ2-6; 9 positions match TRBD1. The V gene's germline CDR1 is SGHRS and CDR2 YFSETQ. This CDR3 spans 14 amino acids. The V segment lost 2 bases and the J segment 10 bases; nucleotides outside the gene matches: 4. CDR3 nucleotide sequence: TGCGCCAGCAGCTTCCAAGACAGGGGGAACGTCCTGACTTTC. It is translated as CASSFQDRGNVLTF.

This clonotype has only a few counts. The CDR3 DNA is TGTGCCAGCAGCTTAGGGATAGGGGGTAGCACAGATACGCAGTATTTT. Translation: CASSLGIGGSTDTQYF. The chain uses TRBV7-2 and TRBJ2-3, with D possibly matching TRBD1 (6 bases). Germline CDR1 is SGHTA and CDR2 is FQGNSA. The CDR3 consists of 16 residues. Trimming shortened V by 1 base and J by 0 bases, and 11 bases separated the two germline ends. Using reference TRBV7-2 and TRBJ2-3 for the parts outside the CDR3, the full variable domain is GAGVSQSPSNKVTEKGKDVELRCDPISGHTALYWYRQSLGQGLEFLIYFQGNSAPDKSGLPSDRFSAERTGGSVSTLTIQRTQQEDSAVYLCASSLGIGGSTDTQYFGPGTRLTVL.

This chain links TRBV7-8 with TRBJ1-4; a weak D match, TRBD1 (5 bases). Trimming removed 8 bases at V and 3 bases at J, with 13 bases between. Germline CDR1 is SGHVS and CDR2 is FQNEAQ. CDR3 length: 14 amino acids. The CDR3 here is CASATGPPNEKLFF. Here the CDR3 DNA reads TGTGCCAGCGCCACAGGACCTCCTAATGAAAAACTGTTTTTT.

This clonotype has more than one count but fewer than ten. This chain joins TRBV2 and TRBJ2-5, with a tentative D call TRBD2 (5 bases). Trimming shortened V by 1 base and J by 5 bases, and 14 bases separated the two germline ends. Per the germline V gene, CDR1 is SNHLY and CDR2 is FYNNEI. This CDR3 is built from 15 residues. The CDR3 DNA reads TGTGCCAGCAGTGAAGATGGATTATCGGGGGAGACCCAGTACTTC. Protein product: CASSEDGLSGETQYF.

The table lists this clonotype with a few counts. The CDR3 nucleotides read TGTGCCAGCAGCCCTACACGGGACTTCCAAGAGACCCAGTACTTC. Amino acid sequence: CASSPTRDFQETQYF. The rearrangement uses TRBV5-6 and TRBJ2-5, with D tentatively TRBD2 (6 bases). V was cut by 4 bases and J by 1 base, with 14 bases left in between. This CDR3 has 15 amino acids. Per germline, CDR1 SGHDT and CDR2 YYEEEE.

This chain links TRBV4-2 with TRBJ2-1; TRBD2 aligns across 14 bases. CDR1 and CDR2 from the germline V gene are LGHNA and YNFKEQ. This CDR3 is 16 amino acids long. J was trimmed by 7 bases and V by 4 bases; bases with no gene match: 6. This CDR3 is CASSRPGTSGRNEQFF. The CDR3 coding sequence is TGTGCCAGCAGCCGACCCGGGACTAGCGGGAGAAATGAGCAGTTCTTC.

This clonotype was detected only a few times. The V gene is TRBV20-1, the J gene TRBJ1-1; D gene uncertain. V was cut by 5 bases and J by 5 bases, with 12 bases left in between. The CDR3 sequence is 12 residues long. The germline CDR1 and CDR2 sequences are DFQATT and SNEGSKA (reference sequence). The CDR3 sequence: CSAWVTSTEAFF. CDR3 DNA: TGCAGTGCTTGGGTCACAAGTACTGAAGCTTTCTTT.

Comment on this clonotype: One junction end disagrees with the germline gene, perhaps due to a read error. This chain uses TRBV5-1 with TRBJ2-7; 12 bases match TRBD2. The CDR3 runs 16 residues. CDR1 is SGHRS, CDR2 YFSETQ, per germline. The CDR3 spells CASSPLTSGGIYGQYF. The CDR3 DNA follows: TGCGCCAGCAGCCCCCTTACTAGCGGGGGGATCTACGGGCAGTACTTC.

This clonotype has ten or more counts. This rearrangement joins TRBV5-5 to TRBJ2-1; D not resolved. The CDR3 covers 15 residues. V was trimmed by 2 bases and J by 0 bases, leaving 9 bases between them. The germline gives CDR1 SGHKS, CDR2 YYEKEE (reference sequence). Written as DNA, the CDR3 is TGTGCCAGCAGCTTAGGAAGGAGCTCCTACAATGAGCAGTTCTTC. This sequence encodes CASSLGRSSYNEQFF.

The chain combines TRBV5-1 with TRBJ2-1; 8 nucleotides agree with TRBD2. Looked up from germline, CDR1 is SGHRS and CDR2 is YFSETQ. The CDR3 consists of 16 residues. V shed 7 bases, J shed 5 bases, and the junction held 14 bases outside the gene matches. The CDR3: CASLHSGTRGDNEQFF. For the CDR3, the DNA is TGCGCCAGCCTTCATAGCGGGACGAGAGGCGACAATGAGCAGTTCTTC. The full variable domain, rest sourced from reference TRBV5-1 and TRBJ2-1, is KAGVTQTPRYLIKTRGQQVTLSCSPISGHRSVSWYQQTPGQGLQFLFEYFSETQRNKGNFPGRFSGRQFSNSRSEMNVSTLELGDSALYLCASLHSGTRGDNEQFFGPGTRLTVL.

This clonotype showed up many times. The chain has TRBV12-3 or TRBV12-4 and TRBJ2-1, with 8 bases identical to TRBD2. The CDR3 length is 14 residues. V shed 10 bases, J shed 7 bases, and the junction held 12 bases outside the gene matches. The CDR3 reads CATLPGLGPNEQFF. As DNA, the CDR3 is TGTGCCACCCTCCCGGGACTAGGACCTAATGAGCAGTTCTTC.

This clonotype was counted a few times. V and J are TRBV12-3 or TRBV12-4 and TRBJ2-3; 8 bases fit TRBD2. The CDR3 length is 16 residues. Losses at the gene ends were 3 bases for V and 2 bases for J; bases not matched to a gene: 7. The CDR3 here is CASSFRASGSTDTQYF. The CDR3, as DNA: TGTGCCAGCAGTTTTAGGGCTAGCGGGTCCACAGATACGCAGTATTTT.

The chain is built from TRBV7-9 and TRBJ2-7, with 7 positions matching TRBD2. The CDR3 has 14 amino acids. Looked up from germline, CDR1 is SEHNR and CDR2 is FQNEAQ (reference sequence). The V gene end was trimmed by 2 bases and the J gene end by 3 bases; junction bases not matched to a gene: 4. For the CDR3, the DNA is TGTGCCAGCAGCTTATCGCGGGAGAGCTACGAGCAGTACTTC. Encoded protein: CASSLSRESYEQYF.

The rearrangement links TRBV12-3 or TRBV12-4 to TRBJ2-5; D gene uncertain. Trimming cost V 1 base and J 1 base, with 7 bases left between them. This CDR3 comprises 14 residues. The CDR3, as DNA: TGTGCCAGCAGTTTAGACTATCTCCAAGAGACCCAGTACTTC. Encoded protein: CASSLDYLQETQYF.

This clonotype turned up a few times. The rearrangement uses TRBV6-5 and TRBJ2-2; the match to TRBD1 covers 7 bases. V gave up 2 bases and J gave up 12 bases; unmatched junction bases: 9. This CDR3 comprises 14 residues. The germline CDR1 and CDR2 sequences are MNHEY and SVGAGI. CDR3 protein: CASSYNPNRGQLFF. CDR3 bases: TGTGCCAGCAGTTACAACCCGAACAGGGGCCAGCTGTTTTTT.

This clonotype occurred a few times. The CDR3 DNA follows: TGTGCCAGCAGCCCAAACGGCCTAGGTGAGCAGTTCTTC. The encoded protein is CASSPNGLGEQFF. The chain has TRBV3-1 and TRBJ2-1, with no clear D. Germline V lookup: CDR1 LGHDT, CDR2 YNNKEL (reference sequence). Trimming stripped 4 bases from V and 9 bases from J, with 13 bases between. This CDR3 is built from 13 residues.

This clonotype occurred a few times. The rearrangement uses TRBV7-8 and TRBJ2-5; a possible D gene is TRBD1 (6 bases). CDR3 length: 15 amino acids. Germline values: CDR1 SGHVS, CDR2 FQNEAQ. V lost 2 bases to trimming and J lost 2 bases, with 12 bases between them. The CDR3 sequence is CASSLTGIRQETQYF. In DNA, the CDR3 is TGTGCCAGCAGCTTAACAGGGATCAGGCAAGAGACCCAGTACTTC.

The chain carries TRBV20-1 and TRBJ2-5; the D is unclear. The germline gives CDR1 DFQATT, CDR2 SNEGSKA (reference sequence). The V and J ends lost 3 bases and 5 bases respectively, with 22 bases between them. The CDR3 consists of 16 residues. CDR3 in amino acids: CSASVGEARRWETQYF. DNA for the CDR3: TGCAGTGCTAGTGTAGGCGAAGCGCGCCGTTGGGAGACCCAGTACTTC.

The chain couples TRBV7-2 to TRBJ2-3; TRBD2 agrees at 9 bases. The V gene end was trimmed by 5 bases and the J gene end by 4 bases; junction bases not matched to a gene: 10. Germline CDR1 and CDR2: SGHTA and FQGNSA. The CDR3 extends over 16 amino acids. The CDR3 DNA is TGTGCCAGCAGCACGCATGCTAGCGGGGTCGCAGATACGCAGTATTTT. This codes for CASSTHASGVADTQYF. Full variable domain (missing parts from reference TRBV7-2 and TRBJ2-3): GAGVSQSPSNKVTEKGKDVELRCDPISGHTALYWYRQSLGQGLEFLIYFQGNSAPDKSGLPSDRFSAERTGGSVSTLTIQRTQQEDSAVYLCASSTHASGVADTQYFGPGTRLTVL.

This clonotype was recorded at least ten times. CDR3 sequence reads: CASRDDRGSDTQYF. The CDR3 bases are TGTGCCAGCAGGGACGACAGGGGGTCAGATACGCAGTATTTT. This chain uses TRBV6-1 with TRBJ2-3; 9 bases are a match to TRBD1. J lost 4 bases, V lost 6 bases, and 5 bases had no gene match. Germline V gene lookup returns CDR1 MNHNS and CDR2 SASEGT. This CDR3 region has 14 residues.

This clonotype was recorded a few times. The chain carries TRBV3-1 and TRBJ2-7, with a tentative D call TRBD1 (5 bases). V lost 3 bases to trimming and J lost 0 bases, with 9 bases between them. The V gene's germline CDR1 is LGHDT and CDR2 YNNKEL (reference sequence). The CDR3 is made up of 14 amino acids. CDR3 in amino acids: CASSHQGSSYEQYV. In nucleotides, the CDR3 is TGTGCCAGCAGCCATCAGGGCAGCTCCTACGAGCAGTACGTC.

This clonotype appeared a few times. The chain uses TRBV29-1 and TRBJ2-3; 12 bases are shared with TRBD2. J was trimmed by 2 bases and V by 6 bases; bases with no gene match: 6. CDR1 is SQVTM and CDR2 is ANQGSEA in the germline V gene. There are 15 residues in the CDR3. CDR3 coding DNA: TGCAGCGTCATCGGACTAGCGGGATTCACAGATACGCAGTATTTT. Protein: CSVIGLAGFTDTQYF.

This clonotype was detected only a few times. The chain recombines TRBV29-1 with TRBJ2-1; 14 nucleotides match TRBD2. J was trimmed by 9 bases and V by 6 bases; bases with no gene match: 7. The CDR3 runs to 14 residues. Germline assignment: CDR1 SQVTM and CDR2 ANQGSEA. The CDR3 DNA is TGCAGCGTGTCCGGGACTAGCGGGAGAGGTGAGCAGTTCTTC. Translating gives CSVSGTSGRGEQFF.

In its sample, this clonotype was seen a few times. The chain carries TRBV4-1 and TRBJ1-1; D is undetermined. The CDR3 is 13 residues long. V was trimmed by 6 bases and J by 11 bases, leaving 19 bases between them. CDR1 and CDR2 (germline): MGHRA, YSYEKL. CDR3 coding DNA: TGCGCCAGCAGGAACGGACCGCCCGATGCCGCTTTCTTT. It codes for CASRNGPPDAAFF.

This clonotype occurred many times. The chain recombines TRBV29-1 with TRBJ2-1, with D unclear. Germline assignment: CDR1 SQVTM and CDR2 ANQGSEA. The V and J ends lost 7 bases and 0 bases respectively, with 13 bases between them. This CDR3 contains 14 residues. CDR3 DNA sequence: TGCAGCGGTGTCTGGGCGGTCTCCTACAATGAGCAGTTCTTC. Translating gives CSGVWAVSYNEQFF.

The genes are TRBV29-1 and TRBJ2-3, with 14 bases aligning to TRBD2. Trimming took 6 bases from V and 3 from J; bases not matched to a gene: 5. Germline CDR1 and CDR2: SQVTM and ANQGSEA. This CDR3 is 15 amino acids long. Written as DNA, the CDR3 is TGCAGCGTGGGACTAGCGGGAGATAAAACAGATACGCAGTATTTT. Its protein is CSVGLAGDKTDTQYF.

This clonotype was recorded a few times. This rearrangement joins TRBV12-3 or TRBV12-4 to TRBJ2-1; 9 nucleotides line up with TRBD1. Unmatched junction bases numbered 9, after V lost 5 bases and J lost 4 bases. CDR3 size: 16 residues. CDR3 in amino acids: CASSPLGTGSYNEQFF. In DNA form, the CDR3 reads TGTGCCAGCAGTCCCCTCGGGACAGGGTCTTACAATGAGCAGTTCTTC.

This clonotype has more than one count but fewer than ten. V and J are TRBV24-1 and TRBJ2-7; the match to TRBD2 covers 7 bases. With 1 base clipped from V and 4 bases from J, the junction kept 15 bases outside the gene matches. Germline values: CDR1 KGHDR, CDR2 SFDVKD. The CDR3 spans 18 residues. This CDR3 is CATSDFAQAGLGEYEQYV. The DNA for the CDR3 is TGTGCCACCAGTGATTTCGCCCAAGCGGGGTTGGGAGAATACGAGCAGTACGTC.

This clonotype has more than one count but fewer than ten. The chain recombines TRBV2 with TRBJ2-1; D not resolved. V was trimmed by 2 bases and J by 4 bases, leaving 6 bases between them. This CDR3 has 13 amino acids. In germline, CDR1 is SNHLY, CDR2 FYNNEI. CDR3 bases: TGTGCCAGCAGTGAAAGGCTTTACAATGAGCAGTTCTTC. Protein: CASSERLYNEQFF.